This passage covers 2 T cell receptor beta chains from one sample sequenced in a study of T cell responses to AZD1222 COVID-19 vaccine. The repertoire was sequenced with immunoSEQ multiplex PCR; TCRdb's copy has only in-frame clones and lacks some. Among about 110,000 clones, 86% were seen once, and the ten largest hold approximately 3%. The sequenced sample was peripheral blood, obtained on day 0 of AZD1222 vaccination. These receptors were collected from an adult in good health.

The chain joins TRBV9 to TRBJ2-3; no clear D. V lost 4 bases, J lost 8 bases, and 11 bases lay in between. Germline CDR1 reads SGDLS; CDR2 reads YYNGEE. This CDR3 has 12 amino acids. CDR3 coding DNA: TGTGCCAGCAGCCCATCCTTGGGTACGCAGTATTTT. This encodes CASSPSLGTQYF.

The V and J genes are TRBV27 and TRBJ1-1, with TRBD1 as a possible D gene (5 bases). The germline V gene has CDR1 MNHEY and CDR2 SMNVEV (reference sequence). Trimming removed 1 base from V and 2 bases from J, with 17 bases in between. The CDR3 is made up of 17 amino acids. The CDR3 is CASSLWGRDLTNTEAFF. CDR3 DNA: TGTGCCAGCAGTTTATGGGGCCGGGACTTAACTAACACTGAAGCTTTCTTT.